A selection of T cell receptor beta chains follows, all from one sample in a study of blood T cell repertoires in COVID-19. The assay was immunoSEQ multiplex PCR, and TCRdb's table has in-frame clones only and misses some. The top ten hold over 1.5% of the sample, which has some 320,000 clones, approximately 81% seen once. The sequenced sample consisted of PBMCs or T cells enriched from blood (not recorded which). These receptors originate from a woman between 25 and 40 years old who had been exposed to COVID-19. The CDR3 runs from the conserved cysteine through the conserved F or W. D genes are given only for firm matches. The size field is filled for only some rows; it gives once, few, many or a size class.

TRBJ2-1	TRBV14	-	-	CASSQDQYNEQFF	TGTGCCAGCAGCCAAGATCAGTACAATGAGCAGTTCTTC
TRBJ2-1	TRBV5-1	-	-	CASRYGSGNEQFF	TGCGCCAGCAGATACGGATCGGGTAATGAGCAGTTCTTC
TRBJ2-1	TRBV19	few	TRBD2	CASSPQAGNTNEQFF	TGTGCCAGTAGTCCTCAAGCGGGGAACACCAATGAGCAGTTCTTC
TRBJ1-4	TRBV7-2	-	TRBD1	CASSLIGTGGEKLFF	TGTGCCAGCAGCTTAATCGGGACAGGGGGTGAAAAACTGTTTTTT
TRBJ1-6	TRBV24-1	-	TRBD1	CATVPPGQRYSPLHF	TGTGCCACCGTCCCCCCGGGACAGAGGTATTCACCCCTCCACTTT
TRBJ1-2	TRBV30	once	TRBD1	CAWTVQGAYGYTF	TGTGCCTGGACTGTTCAGGGGGCCTACGGCTACACCTTC
TRBJ2-7	TRBV7-3	-	-	CASSLTPSNEQYF	TGTGCCAGCAGCTTAACTCCTAGCAACGAGCAGTACTTC
TRBJ2-5	TRBV9	-	-	CASSFQDWPEETQYF	TGTGCCAGCAGCTTCCAGGACTGGCCCGAAGAGACCCAGTACTTC
TRBJ2-2	TRBV6-5	-	-	CASSLLGDTGELFF	TGTGCCAGCAGTTTATTAGGGGACACCGGGGAGCTGTTTTTT
TRBJ1-2	TRBV13	-	-	CASSSIADGGDTGHGYTF	TGTGCCAGCAGCTCCATAGCGGATGGAGGCGACACGGGACATGGCTACACCTTC
TRBJ2-7	TRBV5-6	-	-	CASSLGAGSYEQYF	TGTGCCAGCAGCTTGGGGGCCGGCTCCTACGAGCAGTACTTC
TRBJ1-2	TRBV5-6	few	-	CASSLGGNYGYTF	TGTGCCAGCAGCTTGGGAGGGAACTATGGCTACACCTTC
TRBJ1-5	TRBV7-2	-	-	CASGIRGNQPQHF	TGTGCCAGCGGTATACGGGGCAATCAGCCCCAGCATTTT
TRBJ1-6	TRBV19	-	-	CASSMQELKGLYNSPLHF	TGTGCCAGTAGTATGCAGGAACTGAAGGGGCTTTATAATTCACCCCTCCACTTT
TRBJ2-1	TRBV11-2	-	-	CASSIGVSEQFF	TGTGCCAGCAGCATAGGTGTGAGTGAGCAGTTCTTC
TRBJ1-4	TRBV28	-	-	CASTSPGYDNEKLFF	TGTGCCAGCACTTCCCCAGGGTATGATAATGAAAAACTGTTTTTT
TRBJ2-5	TRBV2	-	TRBD2	CASSGTSGKETQYF	TGTGCCAGCAGTGGGACTAGCGGGAAGGAGACCCAGTACTTC
TRBJ1-2	TRBV7-3	-	TRBD1	CASSQSGTGMDGYTF	TGTGCCAGCAGTCAATCTGGGACAGGGATGGATGGCTACACCTTC
TRBJ1-2	TRBV19	-	-	CASSILSGGYTF	TGTGCCAGTAGTATTTTATCTGGCGGCTACACCTTC
TRBJ1-2	TRBV6-1	-	-	CASSEDSGPSGYTF	TGTGCCAGCAGTGAAGACAGTGGTCCTTCTGGCTACACCTTC
TRBJ2-7	TRBV7-9	-	TRBD2	CASSLGLADYSYEQYF	TGTGCCAGCAGCTTGGGACTAGCCGATTACTCCTACGAGCAGTACTTC
TRBJ2-2	TRBV5-1	-	-	CASSGRGNTGELFF	TGCGCCAGCAGCGGCAGGGGGAACACCGGGGAGCTGTTTTTT
TRBJ1-3	TRBV5-1	-	TRBD1	CASSSSRTGSSGNTIYF	TGCGCCAGCAGCTCATCGAGGACAGGGTCCTCTGGAAACACCATATATTTT
TRBJ1-4	TRBV4-3	-	TRBD1	CASSQSRQGAGEKLFF	TGCGCCAGCAGCCAATCCCGACAGGGGGCTGGTGAAAAACTGTTTTTT
TRBJ2-7	TRBV5-1	-	TRBD2	CASSLEGRANYEQYF	TGCGCCAGCAGCTTGGAGGGGAGGGCTAACTACGAGCAGTACTTC
TRBJ2-5	TRBV4-1	-	-	CASSQAPYPAGETQYF	TGCGCCAGCAGCCAAGCGCCGTATCCGGCGGGAGAGACCCAGTACTTC
TRBJ2-7	TRBV4-1	once	-	CASSHPPSGSYEQYF	TGCGCCAGCAGCCACCCTCCATCAGGATCCTACGAGCAGTACTTC
TRBJ1-1	TRBV4-2	-	TRBD1	CASSLSPQGAMNTEAFF	TGTGCCAGCAGCCTTTCTCCCCAGGGGGCAATGAACACTGAAGCTTTCTTT
TRBJ1-5	TRBV28	-	-	CASIPNKGGQPQHF	TGTGCCAGCATTCCCAATAAAGGCGGTCAGCCCCAGCATTTT
TRBJ1-2	TRBV4-2	-	TRBD1	CASSQGGTGEIGYTF	TGTGCCAGCAGCCAGGGTGGGACAGGGGAGATCGGCTACACCTTC
TRBJ2-5	TRBV4-3	-	-	CASSQGLVETQYF	TGCGCCAGCAGCCAAGGGCTCGTTGAGACCCAGTACTTC
TRBJ2-1	TRBV12-3/TRBV12-4	-	-	CASSLEGEQFF	TGTGCCAGCAGTTTAGAGGGGGAGCAGTTCTTC